This T cell receptor (beta chain) stems from a study of cytomegalovirus exposure and HLA in healthy donors (dated by TCRdb to the late 2010s). Study-wide context: According to an earlier analysis of 587 of the donors, 150 million to 200 million T cells yielded some 110 million unique TCR beta sequences and roughly 280 Gb of sequence data. Roughly 300 gigabases of sequencing data and around 85 million unique TCR sequences made up an early release that covered 500 to 650 HLA-typed donors. Of the 300 to 500 genotyped donors, 75% to 85% were placed in the genetic ancestry cluster associated with self-reported Caucasian donors. The study aimed to test whether signatures of past pathogen exposure could be identified by cataloging public T cell receptors. The study profiled the T cell repertoires of 500 to 800 subjects by immunosequencing and related them to cytomegalovirus serostatus. In addition to the first cohort of approximately 650 subjects, a separate validation cohort of about 120 different subjects was used. High-throughput TCR immunosequencing, statistical association of individual TCRs with disease status, and machine learning were combined to predict cytomegalovirus infection status. A later analysis re-examined previously published TCR beta repertoires from hundreds of donors and added high-resolution HLA genotyping to investigate patterns of TCR occurrence. In the later analysis, no new phenotypic data were used to find candidate immune exposures; instead, reliance was placed on TCR beta sequences and their occurrence across donors. To decide whether each TCR beta V gene segment behaved as functional or pseudogenic, an earlier analysis of approximately 600 of the donors relied on high-throughput TCR beta sequencing. Alongside the repertoire data, information on donor age, sex, ethnicity and CMV serostatus was compiled. Genome-wide SNP genotypes for about 65% of the 666 donors were used in a later genetic analysis, which treated that subset as a discovery cohort. All discovery cohort repertoires had been generated on a single sequencing platform. Both class I and class II loci were covered by HLA typing, at four-digit resolution. The number of donors typed differed by locus, with roughly 629-640 for A, B, C, DRB1 and DQB1, approximately 500 for DQA1, 606 for DPA1, and approximately 470 for DPB1. Roughly five DR-DQ haplotypes were handled as single units for association and clustering, since linkage in the cohort was strong. Among 300 to 500 genotyped donors of the cohort, an average of around 220,000 unique TCR beta nucleotide sequences was sequenced per donor, of which 15% to 20% were non-productive. The investigation overall reported the following: The only immune exposure information available for the cohort was CMV serostatus. In both the original and validation cohorts, the classifier was reported to diagnose cytomegalovirus status with high specificity and sensitivity. HLA typing was unavailable for some donors at each locus, so association tests used only the typed subset. When HLA alleles, especially DR and DQ, strongly co-occurred, TCR associations were difficult to assign to individual alleles. A later analysis found that TCR association rates varied across HLA loci, with DRB1 alleles showing the most associated TCRs and HLA-C alleles the fewest. The study gave a list of some 150 TCR beta chains associated with cytomegalovirus. Because counts were too low, roughly 18 rarely observed V segments, including chromosome 9 orphons, were left out of the earlier analysis of some 640 of the donors. At a false discovery rate of 0.05, a later analysis linked about 16,000 TCR beta sequences to specific HLA alleles. In an earlier analysis of 587 of the donors, most TCR beta V segments appeared in productive rearrangements about 90% or about 30% of the time, broadly matching IMGT annotations. Linkage disequilibrium might explain the correlated functional status among segregating V segments, but an unknown experimental factor could not be excluded. A few of the identified cytomegalovirus-associated TCR beta chains were confirmed in vitro to be specific for cytomegalovirus antigens. Some IMGT-functional V segments, including TRBV6-2 and TRBV6-3, could not be distinguished by the 87-base-pair reads and were therefore excluded. Only TCR beta chains were sequenced in this cohort, and the absence of alpha or paired-chain data limited detectable features. A cluster of highly shared sequence variants was judged likely to represent a technical artifact of the sequencing pipeline. A later genetic analysis associated a missense DCLRE1C variant with V-gene and J-gene trimming of TCR beta chains, and an independent cohort replicated the association. Most CMV-associated TCR beta chains appeared to be HLA-restricted in a later analysis, and the HLA associations seemed to be driven largely by CMV exposure. A later analysis found that HLA-associated TCR beta chains were more clonally expanded and had lower generation probabilities than equally common non-associated chains. The presence/absence analyses assumed that sequencing depth was roughly uniform across donors, and that assumption may not be true. According to a later genetic analysis, donors in an Asian-associated ancestry cluster had fewer N-insertions in productive TCRs than the roughly 670-donor mean. Most TCR sequences were observed very rarely across donors, whereas some public TCRs were present in many individuals. In a later analysis, several top co-occurrence clusters were reported to appear linked to parvovirus B19, influenza, CMV and Epstein-Barr virus. A further reported finding was that TCR beta sequences accurately predicted the HLA-A and HLA-B alleles for most subjects in the first cohort. The authors suggested that the approach could potentially be extended to other disease states and immunological phenotypes.

In regard to this clone: What this receptor recognizes is not known. No base quality values were provided; no much bigger clone lies one nucleotide off. Other DNA variants within this sample encode the same CDR3.

The germline V gene yields SNHLY for CDR1 and FYNNEI for CDR2. Including the terminal cysteine and phenylalanine, the CDR3 comprises 15 residues. Here the CDR3 DNA is all that survives: 45 bases in frame from base 1. V loses 6 bases at its end and J loses 4 bases; junction bases beyond the gene matches: 8. The library was obtained by the immunoSEQ multiplex PCR assay. For the multiplex PCR, a mixture combining 60 forward primers for TCR Vbeta segments and 13 reverse primers for TCR Jbeta segments was used. The CDR3 region of rearranged TCR beta genes was amplified from genomic DNA with a multiplex PCR assay. The Illumina HiSeq System was used to sequence the amplified TCR beta libraries as 87-base-pair reads. In the authors' own workflow: Across the 700 or so repertoires, a later analysis counted 80 million or so unique TCR beta chains, 9 million to 14 million of which were shared by at least two donors. Raw reads were error-corrected and collapsed into unique sequences by a nearest-neighbor algorithm in which closely related sequences were merged to remove PCR and sequencing errors. Alignment of CDR3 sequences to IMGT reference sequences was used to assign V, D and J gene segments. For a sequence to be retained, at least a six-nucleotide match to both a V gene segment and a J gene segment was required. A rearrangement was called productive if the CDR3 had no stop codons and remained in frame with V and J, and every other rearrangement was called non-productive. Following IMGT convention, CDR3 was defined as the stretch from the second conserved V-encoded cysteine up to the conserved J-encoded phenylalanine. Sequences without an unambiguous match to a single V gene segment were excluded from the earlier analysis of about 630 of the donors. In an earlier analysis of about 590 of the donors, a V segment was called functional when productive rearrangements were above 56.7%, and segregating when the standard deviation between donors exceeded 5%. A statistical classification framework was built for diagnosing cytomegalovirus status from the catalog of TCR beta chain sequences. In a later analysis, TCR nucleotide sequences were compared against IMGT/GENE-DB human TR gene sequences so that V and J genes could be assigned. A later analysis assigned CDR3 sequences and most-parsimonious VDJ recombination scenarios with the TCRdist pipeline. A later analysis defined each TCR beta chain by its CDR3 amino acid sequence plus V-gene family, and excluded reads lacking a unique V-gene family. As a way to deal with suspected cross-contamination and a sequencing artifact, a later analysis dropped hundreds of nucleotide sequences that were highly shared and had low generation probability. For each public chain, a later analysis derived a clonal expansion index from normalized ranks of inferred template counts within each repertoire. Generation probabilities in a later analysis came from a VDJ recombination model fitted to out-of-frame rearrangements, and those results were checked against IGoR. Hypergeometric tests were used in a later analysis to score TCR-TCR, TCR-HLA and TCR-CMV co-occurrence, with a repertoire-size bias correction applied to the TCR pairs. A later analysis estimated false discovery rates by permuting HLA or CMV assignments 20 times. In a later analysis, co-occurring TCRs were grouped using DBSCAN, and TCRdist sequence similarity was added for clustering within HLA-allele-positive subsets. Co-occurrence clustering excluded repertoires with fewer than 30,000 or more than 120,000 public chains, plus five with anomalous nucleotide sharing. Entries here come from immuneACCESS through TCRdb and include only in-frame sequences with V and J called. Some clones fail to appear in such tables; in the studies checked, an unresolved V gene covers under half of the shortfall, and the cause of the remainder is unknown. The V and J calls and clone size come from that table; D and trimming were worked out from the DNA. In all, the sample holds 150,000 or so clones, and roughly 73% of those were seen once. The top ten constitute approximately 3.2% of the sample.

The cohort consisted of some 670 healthy bone marrow donors. At the time of sampling, every cohort member was nominally healthy, though immune exposures that went unrecorded were likely present. The donor was CMV seronegative and belonged to the group of 352 seronegative cohort members. Each donor provided a peripheral blood sample, and peripheral blood mononuclear cells were used for TCR beta sequencing. Genomic DNA extraction from the blood cell samples was performed with the Qiagen DNeasy Blood Extraction Kit. The source is a man between 35 and 55 years old in good health and CMV-seronegative. The V and J genes are TRBV2 and TRBJ2-2; the central 7 bases match TRBD2. The source material was PBMCs. The encoded CDR3 is CASRKGRGGTGELFF. The sequenced DNA is TGTGCCAGCAGGAAGGGGAGGGGAGGCACCGGGGAGCTGTTTTTT.